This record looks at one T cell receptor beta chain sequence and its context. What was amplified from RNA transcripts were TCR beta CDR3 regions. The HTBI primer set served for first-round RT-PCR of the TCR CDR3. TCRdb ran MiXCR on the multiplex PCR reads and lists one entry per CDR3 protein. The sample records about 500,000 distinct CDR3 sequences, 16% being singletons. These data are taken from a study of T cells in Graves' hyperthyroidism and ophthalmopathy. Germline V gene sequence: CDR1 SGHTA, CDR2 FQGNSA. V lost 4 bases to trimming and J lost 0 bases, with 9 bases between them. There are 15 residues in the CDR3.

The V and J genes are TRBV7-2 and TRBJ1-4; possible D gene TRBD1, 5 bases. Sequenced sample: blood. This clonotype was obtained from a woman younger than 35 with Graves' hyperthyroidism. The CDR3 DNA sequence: TGTGCCAGCAGCTCTACAGGCACAACTAATGAAAAACTGTTTTTT. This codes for CASSSTGTTNEKLFF.